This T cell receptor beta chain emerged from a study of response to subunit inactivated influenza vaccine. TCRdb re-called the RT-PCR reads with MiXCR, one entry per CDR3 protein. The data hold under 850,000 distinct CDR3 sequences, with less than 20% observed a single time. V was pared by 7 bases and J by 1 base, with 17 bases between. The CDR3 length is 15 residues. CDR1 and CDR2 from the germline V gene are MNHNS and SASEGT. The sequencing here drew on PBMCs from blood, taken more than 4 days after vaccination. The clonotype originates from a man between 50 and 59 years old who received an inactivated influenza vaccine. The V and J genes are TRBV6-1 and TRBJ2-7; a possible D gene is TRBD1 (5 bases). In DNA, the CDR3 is TGTGCCAGCAAAGACAGATTCTCCCTTTCCTACGAGCAGTACTTC. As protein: CASKDRFSLSYEQYF.